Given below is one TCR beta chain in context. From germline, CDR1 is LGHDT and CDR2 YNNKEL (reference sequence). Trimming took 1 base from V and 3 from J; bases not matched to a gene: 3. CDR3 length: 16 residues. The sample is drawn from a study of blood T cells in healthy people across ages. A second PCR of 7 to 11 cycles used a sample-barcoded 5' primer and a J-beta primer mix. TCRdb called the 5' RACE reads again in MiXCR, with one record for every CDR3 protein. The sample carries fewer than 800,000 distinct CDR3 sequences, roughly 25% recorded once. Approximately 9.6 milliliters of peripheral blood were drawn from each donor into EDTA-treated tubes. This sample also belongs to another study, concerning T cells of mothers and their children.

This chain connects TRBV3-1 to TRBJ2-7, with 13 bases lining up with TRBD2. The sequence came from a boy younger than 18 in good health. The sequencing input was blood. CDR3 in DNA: TGTGCCAGCAGCCAAGGGACTAGCGGGGGCATCTACGAGCAGTACTTC. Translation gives CASSQGTSGGIYEQYF.